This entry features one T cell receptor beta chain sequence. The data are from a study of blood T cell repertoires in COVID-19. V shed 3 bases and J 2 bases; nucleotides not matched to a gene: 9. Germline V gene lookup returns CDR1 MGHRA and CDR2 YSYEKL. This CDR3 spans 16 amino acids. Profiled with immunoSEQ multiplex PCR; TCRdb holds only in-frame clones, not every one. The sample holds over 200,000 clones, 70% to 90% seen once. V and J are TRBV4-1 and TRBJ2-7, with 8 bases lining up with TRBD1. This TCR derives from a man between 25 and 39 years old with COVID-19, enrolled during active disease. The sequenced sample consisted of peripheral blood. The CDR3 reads CASSHRGQGQTYEQYF. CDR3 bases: TGCGCCAGCAGCCACCGTGGACAGGGCCAGACCTACGAGCAGTACTTC.